This T cell receptor beta chain was found in a study of beta chain features in type 1 diabetes. On this clone: Its antigen is unknown.

Reverse transcription of all isolated RNA meant that expressed TCRB transcripts were sequenced. Each sample of naive, central memory or regulatory T cells had, on average, roughly 3.4 million reads. Method: immunoSEQ multiplex PCR; TCRdb's copy keeps in-frame clones and lacks some. The table lists more than 350,000 clones, 10% to 12% of them singletons. The ends lost 6 bases at V and 6 bases at J; junction bases unmatched: 4. This CDR3 has 14 amino acids. Germline V CDR1 and CDR2: MNHEY, SVGAGI. Study-wide points: Within the patient group, naive, central memory and Treg TCRB repertoires appeared more similar to each other than within healthy donors.

This sequence originates from a young woman in good health. Sequencing was done on a sample of naive CD4+ T cells from blood. The chain employs TRBV6-5 and TRBJ2-1; 11 nucleotides match TRBD1. The chain's CDR3 is CASRLDRGRNEQFF. The CDR3 DNA reads as TGTGCCAGCAGACTGGACAGGGGGCGCAATGAGCAGTTCTTC.